Reported below is one T cell receptor beta chain. One end of the junction fails to match germline, which may point to a read error. The entry originates in a study of metastatic and nonmetastatic thyroid tumors. Study context: Repertoires from malignant and benign thyroid patients were compared across blood and tumor or nodule tissue.

Patients were all untreated before their thyroid surgery. In the original workflow: The distant-metastasis classifier for papillary thyroid cancer was built from CDR3 differences across clinicopathological groups. With MiXCR, TCRdb reprocessed the PCR reads. In this record, the V and J calls reflect TCRdb's handling and not the investigators' own analysis. The table lists about 30,000 clones, 25% to 30% of them singletons. The CDR3 is 17 amino acids. Germline V lookup: CDR1 SGHAT, CDR2 FQNNGV. The sample comprised blood. The clonotype comes from a female donor with papillary thyroid cancer or a benign thyroid nodule (not recorded which). Some clones in this sample may be carry-over from other donors' samples. This chain joins TRBV11-2 and TRBJ2-1, with D tentatively TRBD1 (5 bases). CDR3 bases: TGTGCCAGCAGATTAGACAGTTGGTACGGCTCCTACAATGAGCAGTTCTTC. Translated, it gives CASRLDSWYGSYNEQFF.